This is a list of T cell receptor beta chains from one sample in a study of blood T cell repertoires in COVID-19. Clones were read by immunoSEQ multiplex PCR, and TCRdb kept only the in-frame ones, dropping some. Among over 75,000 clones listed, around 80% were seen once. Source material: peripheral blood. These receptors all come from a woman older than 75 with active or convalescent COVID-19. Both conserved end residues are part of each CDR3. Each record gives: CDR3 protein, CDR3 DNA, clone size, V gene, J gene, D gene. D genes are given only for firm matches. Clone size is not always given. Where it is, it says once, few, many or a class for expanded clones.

CATSSDRDRFAEAFF,TGTGCCACCAGCAGCGACAGGGACAGGTTTGCTGAAGCTTTCTTT,few,TRBV15,TRBJ1-1,TRBD1
CARRPREAGYEQYF,TGCGCCAGGAGACCGCGGGAAGCCGGGTACGAGCAGTACTTC,-,TRBV10-1,TRBJ2-7,-
CASSVVEGSYNEQFF,TGTGCCAGCAGCGTGGTAGAGGGATCCTACAATGAGCAGTTCTTC,-,TRBV9,TRBJ2-1,-
CASRRTGANEKLFF,TGTGCCAGTAGGCGGACAGGGGCTAATGAAAAACTGTTTTTT,-,TRBV19,TRBJ1-4,TRBD1
CAISGLLPWGGYTGELFF,TGTGCCATCAGTGGCCTCCTACCTTGGGGGGGATACACCGGGGAGCTGTTTTTT,-,TRBV10-3,TRBJ2-2,TRBD2
CASSRVTSGGASGNIQYF,TGCGCCAGCAGCCGAGTGACTAGCGGGGGGGCGAGTGGAAACATTCAGTACTTC,-,TRBV4-3,TRBJ2-4,TRBD2
CAWSGDQAGANVLTF,TGTGCCTGGAGCGGGGATCAAGCTGGGGCCAACGTCCTGACTTTC,-,TRBV30,TRBJ2-6,-
CSVADRATTEAFF,TGCAGCGTTGCCGACAGGGCGACCACTGAAGCTTTCTTT,-,TRBV29-1,TRBJ1-1,TRBD1
CASSIGQRTYEQYF,TGTGCCAGTTCTATAGGACAGAGAACCTACGAGCAGTACTTC,-,TRBV19,TRBJ2-7,-
CASSHTDRTGRNSPLHF,TGTGCCAGCAGCCACACTGATCGGACAGGCCGTAATTCACCCCTCCACTTT,-,TRBV5-5,TRBJ1-6,TRBD1
CAITGDFYNEQFF,TGTGCCATCACCGGGGACTTCTACAATGAGCAGTTCTTC,-,TRBV10-3,TRBJ2-1,-
CASRLTGNSNQPQHF,TGTGCCAGCAGATTGACAGGTAATAGCAATCAGCCCCAGCATTTT,-,TRBV6-5,TRBJ1-5,-
CASSLGQMNTEAFF,TGCGCCAGCAGCTTGGGGCAGATGAACACTGAAGCTTTCTTT,-,TRBV5-1,TRBJ1-1,-
CASSRDRAGGYTF,TGTGCCAGCAGCCGAGACCGGGCGGGTGGCTACACCTTC,-,TRBV7-2,TRBJ1-2,-
CASSQKQSDFNSPLHF,TGTGCCAGCAGCCAAAAGCAGTCGGACTTTAATTCACCCCTCCACTTT,once,TRBV3-1/TRBV3-2,TRBJ1-6,-
CASSLGGVGNQPQHF,TGTGCCAGCAGCTTAGGGGGGGTCGGCAATCAGCCCCAGCATTTT,once,TRBV7-8,TRBJ1-5,-
CASSEANRGHGYTF,TGTGCCAGCAGTGAAGCGAACAGGGGTCATGGCTACACCTTC,-,TRBV6-1,TRBJ1-2,TRBD1
CASSIKSLSSNTEAFF,TGTGCCAGTAGTATAAAGTCTCTATCTTCGAACACTGAAGCTTTCTTT,-,TRBV19,TRBJ1-1,-
CASNIAGTGTDTQYF,TGTGCCAGCAACATAGCCGGGACAGGCACAGATACGCAGTATTTT,-,TRBV28,TRBJ2-3,TRBD1
CASSLQGGVQGFNEQFF,TGCGCCAGCAGCCTCCAAGGAGGGGTTCAGGGTTTCAATGAGCAGTTCTTC,-,TRBV4-1,TRBJ2-1,-
CATPATSGQETQYF,TGTGCCACCCCGGCGACTAGCGGCCAAGAGACCCAGTACTTC,-,TRBV10-3,TRBJ2-5,TRBD2
CASSPLSGNTIYF,TGTGCCAGCAGCCCACTCTCTGGAAACACCATATATTTT,-,TRBV12-3/TRBV12-4,TRBJ1-3,-
CASSFHSGGSEAFF,TGTGCCAGCAGTTTTCATTCAGGGGGCTCTGAAGCTTTCTTT,once,TRBV28,TRBJ1-1,TRBD1
CASSLAGSGLETQYF,TGCGCCAGCAGCTTGGCCGGTAGCGGGTTAGAGACCCAGTACTTC,-,TRBV5-1,TRBJ2-5,TRBD2